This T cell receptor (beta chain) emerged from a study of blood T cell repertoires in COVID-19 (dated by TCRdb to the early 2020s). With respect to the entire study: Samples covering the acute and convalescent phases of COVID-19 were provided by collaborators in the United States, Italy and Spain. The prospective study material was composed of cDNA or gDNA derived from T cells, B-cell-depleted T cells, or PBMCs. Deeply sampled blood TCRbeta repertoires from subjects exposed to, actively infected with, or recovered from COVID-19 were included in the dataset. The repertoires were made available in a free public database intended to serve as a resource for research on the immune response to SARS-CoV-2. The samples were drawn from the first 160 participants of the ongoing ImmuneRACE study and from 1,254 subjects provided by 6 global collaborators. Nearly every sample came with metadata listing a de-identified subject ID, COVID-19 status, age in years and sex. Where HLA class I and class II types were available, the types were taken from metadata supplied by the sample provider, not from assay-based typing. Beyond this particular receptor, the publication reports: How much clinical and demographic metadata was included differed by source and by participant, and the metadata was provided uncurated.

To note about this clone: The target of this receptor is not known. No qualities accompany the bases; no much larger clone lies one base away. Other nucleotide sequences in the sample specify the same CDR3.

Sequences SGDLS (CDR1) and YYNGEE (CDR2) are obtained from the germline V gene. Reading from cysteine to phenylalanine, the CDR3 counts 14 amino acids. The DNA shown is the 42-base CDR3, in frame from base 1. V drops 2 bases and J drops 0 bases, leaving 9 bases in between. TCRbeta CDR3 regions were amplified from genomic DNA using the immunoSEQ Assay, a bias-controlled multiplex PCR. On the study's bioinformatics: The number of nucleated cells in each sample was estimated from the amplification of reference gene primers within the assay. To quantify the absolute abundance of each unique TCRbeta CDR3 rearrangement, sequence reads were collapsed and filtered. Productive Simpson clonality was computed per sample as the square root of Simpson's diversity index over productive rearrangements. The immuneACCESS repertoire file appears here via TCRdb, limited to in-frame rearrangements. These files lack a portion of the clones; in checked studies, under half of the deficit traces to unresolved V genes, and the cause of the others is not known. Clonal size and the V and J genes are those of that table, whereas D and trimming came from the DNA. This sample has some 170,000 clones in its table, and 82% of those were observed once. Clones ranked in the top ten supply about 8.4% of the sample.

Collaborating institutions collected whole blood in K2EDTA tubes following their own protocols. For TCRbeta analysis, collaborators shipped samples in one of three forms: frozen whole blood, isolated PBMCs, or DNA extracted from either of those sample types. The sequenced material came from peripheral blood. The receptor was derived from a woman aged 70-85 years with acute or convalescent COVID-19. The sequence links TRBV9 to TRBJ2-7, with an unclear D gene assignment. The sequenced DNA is TGTGCCAGCAGCGTTACCGGTAGCTCCTACGAGCAGTACTTC. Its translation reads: CASSVTGSSYEQYF. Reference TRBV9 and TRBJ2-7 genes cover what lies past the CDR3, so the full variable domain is DSGVTQTPKHLITATGQRVTLRCSPRSGDLSVYWYQQSLDQGLQFLIQYYNGEERAKGNILERFSAQQFPDLHSELNLSSLELGDSALYFCASSVTGSSYEQYFGPGTRLTVT.